This TCR beta chain was recorded in a study of blood T cell repertoires in COVID-19. As for the study in general: The analysed material was cDNA or gDNA that came from T cells, B-cell-depleted T cells, or PBMCs.

Germline lookup yields CDR1 SGHRS and CDR2 YFSETQ. The CDR3 loop spans 15 amino acids. J was trimmed by 8 bases and V by 2 bases; bases with no gene match: 7. The table came from immunoSEQ multiplex PCR; TCRdb's copy has only in-frame clones and leaves some out. The sample records about 200,000 clones, 82% being singletons. J is TRBJ1-6 and V is TRBV5-1, with 7 bases aligning to TRBD1. The sequence derives from a woman between 55 and 75 years old with COVID-19, enrolled during active disease. Material for sequencing was peripheral blood. The CDR3 DNA is TGCGCCAGCAGCTTATCGGGACAGTATGATTCACCCCTCCACTTT. Amino acids: CASSLSGQYDSPLHF.